One sample yielded the 4 T cell receptor beta chains listed below, sequenced in a study of cytomegalovirus exposure and HLA in healthy donors. Primers for the PCR totalled 60 Vbeta and 13 Jbeta. The table came from immunoSEQ multiplex PCR; TCRdb's copy has only in-frame clones and leaves some out. Counted here are roughly 150,000 clones, about 85% occurring once; the ten biggest clones make up over 2.5%. Sequencing was carried out using PBMCs. The receptors derive from a man aged 25 to 40 in good health and CMV-seropositive.

This chain uses TRBV27 with TRBJ1-2, with D possibly being TRBD1 (6 bases). Trimming removed 3 bases at V and 6 bases at J, with 17 bases between. The CDR3 totals 15 residues. The germline V gene encodes CDR1 MNHEY and CDR2 SMNVEV (reference sequence). The DNA for the CDR3 is TGTGCCAGCAGTTTGGAAGTTACAGGGTATAATGGCTACACCTTC. This codes for CASSLEVTGYNGYTF.

The V gene is TRBV19, the J gene TRBJ2-3; possibly TRBD1 for D (8 bases). CDR3 length equals 15 residues. V shed 5 bases and J shed 4 bases, with 16 bases lying between them. Germline assignment: CDR1 LNHDA and CDR2 SQIVND (reference sequence). The CDR3 nucleotides read TGTGCCAGTAGTTGGACAGGGAGGGGCGCAGATACGCAGTATTTT. Protein product: CASSWTGRGADTQYF.

This chain uses TRBV5-1 with TRBJ1-6; a possible D gene is TRBD1 (5 bases). This CDR3 region has 14 residues. Trimming pared 4 bases from V and 8 bases from J, leaving 13 bases between. CDR1 and CDR2 from the germline V gene are SGHRS and YFSETQ. CDR3 sequence reads: CASSVTGVDSPLHF. Written as DNA, the CDR3 is TGCGCCAGCAGCGTGACGGGGGTAGATTCACCCCTCCACTTT.

This clone was detected only a few times. CDR3 loop: CASSLSTSGNYNEQFF. The DNA of the CDR3 is TGCGCCAGCAGCTTGTCTACTAGCGGGAACTACAATGAGCAGTTCTTC. The gene calls are TRBV5-1 and TRBJ2-1; 10 bases agree with TRBD2. With V trimmed by 1 base and J by 3 bases, 4 bases remained unmatched. CDR3 length equals 16 residues. Germline lookup yields CDR1 SGHRS and CDR2 YFSETQ.